The present T cell receptor (beta chain) was sequenced within a study of beta chain features in type 1 diabetes. As for the study in general: Taken together, all samples contributed some 98 million examined sorted cells. Study-wide points: TCRB CDR3 length was moderately but significantly reduced in all four CD4+ subsets of Type 1 diabetes patients. Highly expressing activated T cells could be over-counted with a cDNA template. Within patients, naive, central memory and Treg TCRB repertoires seemed more similar than within healthy donors.

Sequencing targeted expressed TCRB transcripts, as all isolated RNA had been reverse transcribed. For naive, central memory and regulatory T cell samples, reads averaged roughly 4 million. Here immunoSEQ multiplex PCR was the method, and the copy in TCRdb shows in-frame clones only, minus some. Among hundreds of thousands of clones, under 15% were seen once, and the ten largest hold 0.022%. With regard to this clone: Its specificity is not known.

The CDR3 covers 15 residues. The V and J ends lost 4 bases and 3 bases respectively, with 17 bases between them. The V gene's germline CDR1 is SGDLS and CDR2 YYNGEE. The source is a man aged 18 to 35 with type 1 diabetes. The chain links TRBV9 to TRBJ2-7; D could derive from TRBD1 or TRBD2 (6 bases each). The material sequenced was naive CD4+ T cells from blood. This CDR3 reads CASSPMGGSSYEQYF. In DNA form, the CDR3 reads TGTGCCAGCAGCCCCATGGGGGGCTCAAGCTACGAGCAGTACTTC.